A selection of T cell receptor beta chains follows, all from one sample in a study of technical replicates of blood from a few donors. The data were produced by immunoSEQ multiplex PCR, yet TCRdb's version contains in-frame clones alone and is incomplete. The table has around 68,000 clones, nearly 98% seen once. The sequenced sample was T cells isolated from PBMCs. These receptors were collected from a human donor in good health. Each CDR3 is given with its conserved first and last residue. The D gene is left open where the match is weak. Rows may omit the clone size; those that give it use once, few, many or a size class.

D gene: -
J gene: TRBJ1-5
clone size: few
V gene: TRBV7-2
CDR3 protein: CATAEGYSNQPQHF
CDR3 DNA: TGTGCCACCGCGGAGGGTTATAGCAATCAGCCCCAGCATTTT

D gene: -
J gene: TRBJ2-3
clone size: -
V gene: TRBV25-1
CDR3 protein: CASSESSGLSTDTQYF
CDR3 DNA: TGTGCCAGCAGTGAAAGTAGCGGACTCAGCACAGATACGCAGTATTTT

D gene: -
J gene: TRBJ2-2
clone size: -
V gene: TRBV7-3
CDR3 protein: CASSYPDSLSTGELFF
CDR3 DNA: TGTGCCAGCAGCTACCCGGACAGCCTCAGCACCGGGGAGCTGTTTTTT

D gene: TRBD1
J gene: TRBJ2-3
clone size: once
V gene: TRBV4-1
CDR3 protein: CASSPQQGRSTDTQYF
CDR3 DNA: TGCGCCAGCAGCCCCCAACAGGGGCGCAGCACAGATACGCAGTATTTT

D gene: -
J gene: TRBJ1-3
clone size: -
V gene: TRBV6-5
CDR3 protein: CASSPTLGNTIYF
CDR3 DNA: TGTGCCAGCAGTCCAACTCTCGGAAACACCATATATTTT

D gene: TRBD2
J gene: TRBJ2-1
clone size: -
V gene: TRBV5-5
CDR3 protein: CASSLASGIGNEQFF
CDR3 DNA: TGTGCCAGCAGCTTGGCTAGCGGGATAGGTAATGAGCAGTTCTTC

D gene: TRBD1
J gene: TRBJ2-4
clone size: -
V gene: TRBV28
CDR3 protein: CASRTGQLAKNIQYF
CDR3 DNA: TGTGCCAGCAGGACAGGGCAGCTGGCCAAAAACATTCAGTACTTC

D gene: -
J gene: TRBJ2-5
clone size: -
V gene: TRBV9
CDR3 protein: CASSRQETQYF
CDR3 DNA: TGTGCCAGCAGCCGCCAAGAGACCCAGTACTTC

D gene: -
J gene: TRBJ1-2
clone size: -
V gene: TRBV4-3
CDR3 protein: CASSPSAGFGYTF
CDR3 DNA: TGCGCCAGCAGCCCAAGTGCAGGGTTTGGCTACACCTTC

D gene: -
J gene: TRBJ2-7
clone size: -
V gene: TRBV19
CDR3 protein: CASSIQGIGEQYF
CDR3 DNA: TGTGCCAGTAGTATCCAGGGAATTGGCGAGCAGTACTTC

D gene: -
J gene: TRBJ1-5
clone size: -
V gene: TRBV9
CDR3 protein: CASSVGGATNQPQHF
CDR3 DNA: TGTGCCAGCAGCGTAGGTGGGGCGACCAATCAGCCCCAGCATTTT

D gene: TRBD2
J gene: TRBJ2-7
clone size: -
V gene: TRBV14
CDR3 protein: CASNLAGGENEQYF
CDR3 DNA: TGTGCCAGCAACCTAGCGGGAGGAGAGAACGAGCAGTACTTC

D gene: TRBD1
J gene: TRBJ2-7
clone size: once
V gene: TRBV14
CDR3 protein: CASSQAWTGAYEQYF
CDR3 DNA: TGTGCCAGCAGCCAAGCCTGGACAGGCGCCTACGAGCAGTACTTC

D gene: -
J gene: TRBJ2-7
clone size: once
V gene: TRBV6-6
CDR3 protein: CASSYLLYEQYF
CDR3 DNA: TGTGCCAGCAGTTATCTCCTCTACGAGCAGTACTTC

D gene: TRBD1
J gene: TRBJ2-1
clone size: -
V gene: TRBV28
CDR3 protein: CASLGTGSNYEQFF
CDR3 DNA: TGTGCCAGCCTCGGGACAGGAAGTAACTATGAGCAGTTCTTC

D gene: TRBD1
J gene: TRBJ1-2
clone size: once
V gene: TRBV9
CDR3 protein: CASSVQGASYGYTF
CDR3 DNA: TGTGCCAGCAGCGTCCAGGGGGCGTCCTATGGCTACACCTTC

D gene: TRBD2
J gene: TRBJ2-1
clone size: once
V gene: TRBV19
CDR3 protein: CASGTTYNEQFF
CDR3 DNA: TGTGCCAGCGGGACTACCTACAATGAGCAGTTCTTC

D gene: TRBD1
J gene: TRBJ1-1
clone size: -
V gene: TRBV6-6
CDR3 protein: CASSLQGATEAFF
CDR3 DNA: TGTGCCAGCAGCCTACAGGGGGCCACTGAAGCTTTCTTT

D gene: -
J gene: TRBJ1-1
clone size: -
V gene: TRBV7-8
CDR3 protein: CASSLVGEPEAFF
CDR3 DNA: TGTGCCAGCAGCTTAGTTGGGGAGCCTGAAGCTTTCTTT

D gene: -
J gene: TRBJ2-7
clone size: -
V gene: TRBV14
CDR3 protein: CASRQGGRVHEQYF
CDR3 DNA: TGTGCCAGCAGGCAAGGGGGGCGCGTCCACGAGCAGTACTTC

D gene: TRBD2
J gene: TRBJ2-7
clone size: few
V gene: TRBV10-3
CDR3 protein: CAISESGLAGEEQYF
CDR3 DNA: TGTGCCATCAGTGAGTCGGGACTAGCGGGAGAGGAGCAGTACTTC

D gene: TRBD1
J gene: TRBJ1-5
clone size: -
V gene: TRBV4-2
CDR3 protein: CASSQDTTGGSQPQHF
CDR3 DNA: TGTGCCAGCAGCCAAGATACGACAGGGGGTAGTCAGCCCCAGCATTTT

D gene: TRBD1
J gene: TRBJ1-5
clone size: -
V gene: TRBV6-1
CDR3 protein: CASSERGPNEHQPQHF
CDR3 DNA: TGTGCCAGCAGTGAAAGGGGGCCGAACGAACATCAGCCCCAGCATTTT

D gene: -
J gene: TRBJ1-4
clone size: -
V gene: TRBV6-6
CDR3 protein: CASSLLVGGREKLFF
CDR3 DNA: TGTGCCAGCAGTTTACTGGTGGGGGGACGGGAAAAACTGTTTTTT

D gene: -
J gene: TRBJ2-7
clone size: -
V gene: TRBV19
CDR3 protein: CASSTGTLPSYEQYF
CDR3 DNA: TGTGCCAGTAGCACCGGGACTCTCCCCTCCTACGAGCAGTACTTC

D gene: -
J gene: TRBJ2-3
clone size: -
V gene: TRBV5-1
CDR3 protein: CASSFPGLTDTQYF
CDR3 DNA: TGCGCCAGCAGCTTCCCGGGACTCACAGATACGCAGTATTTT

D gene: TRBD1
J gene: TRBJ1-1
clone size: -
V gene: TRBV4-3
CDR3 protein: CASSRTGDTEAFF
CDR3 DNA: TGCGCCAGCAGCCGCACAGGGGACACTGAAGCTTTCTTT

D gene: -
J gene: TRBJ2-5
clone size: once
V gene: TRBV7-9
CDR3 protein: CASSPTPETQYF
CDR3 DNA: TGTGCCAGCAGCCCTACCCCCGAGACCCAGTACTTC